Listed here are 15 T cell receptor beta chains from one sample, sequenced in a study of beta chain features in type 1 diabetes. Study observations and caveats: All four CD4+ subsets of Type 1 diabetes patients contained TCRB CDR3s that were moderately but significantly shorter.

Every isolated RNA sample was fully reverse transcribed, so sequencing captured expressed TCRB transcripts. The repertoire was sequenced with immunoSEQ multiplex PCR; TCRdb's copy has only in-frame clones and lacks some. The data contain 550,000 to 850,000 clones, 13% of them seen just once; the ten biggest clones take up 0.022%. These receptors' antigens are unknown. The sequenced sample was naive CD4+ T cells from blood. The receptors here all came from a man between 18 and 35 years old with type 1 diabetes.

The chain joins TRBV18 to TRBJ2-7, with TRBD2 matching 12 bases. The CDR3 spans 14 residues. J gave up 7 bases and V 1 base, and 2 bases lay outside the gene matches. Germline CDR1 reads KGHSH; CDR2 reads LQKENI. CDR3 nucleotides: TGTGCCAGCTCACCACGGACTAGCGGGGTGGAGCAGTACTTC. As protein: CASSPRTSGVEQYF.

The gene calls are TRBV7-9 and TRBJ1-1; D call uncertain. Looked up from germline, CDR1 is SEHNR and CDR2 is FQNEAQ (reference sequence). This CDR3 is 14 amino acids long. Trimming took 5 bases from V and 5 from J, leaving 15 bases between them. CDR3 bases: TGTGCCAGCAGCCGAGGCGGGAAGGAAACTGAAGCTTTCTTT. Its translation is CASSRGGKETEAFF. The entire variable domain, with the rest obtained from reference TRBV7-9 and TRBJ1-1, is as follows: DTGVSQNPRHKITKRGQNVTFRCDPISEHNRLYWYRQTLGQGPEFLTYFQNEAQLEKSRLLSDRFSAERPKGSFSTLEIQRTEQGDSAMYLCASSRGGKETEAFFGQGTRLTVV.

This chain uses TRBV5-6 with TRBJ1-2, with D possibly TRBD1 on 6 matching bases. The V end was cut by 2 bases, the J end by 5 bases, with 10 bases between. This CDR3 has 13 amino acids. Germline-derived CDR1 and CDR2 are SGHDT and YYEEEE. The CDR3 sequence is CASSFGQPYGYTF. As DNA, the CDR3 is TGTGCCAGCAGCTTCGGACAGCCGTATGGCTACACCTTC.

This clone was detected only a few times. J is TRBJ1-5 and V is TRBV30; maybe TRBD1 (6 bases). With 2 bases removed from V and 4 bases from J, the gap between germline ends came to 12 bases. This CDR3 comprises 14 residues. Germline loops: CDR1 GTSNPN, CDR2 SVGIG (reference sequence). The CDR3 nucleotides are TGTGCCTGGAGTTCGTGGGGGGCGAATCAGCCCCAGCATTTT. Translation gives CAWSSWGANQPQHF.

The rearrangement links TRBV5-1 to TRBJ2-2, with D possibly being TRBD1 (6 bases). Trimming removed 4 bases at V and 0 bases at J, with 13 bases between. Germline values: CDR1 SGHRS, CDR2 YFSETQ. The CDR3 is 16 residues long. The CDR3, as DNA: TGCGCCAGCAGCCTCCGAGGGACACCGAACACCGGGGAGCTGTTTTTT. As protein: CASSLRGTPNTGELFF.

The chain uses TRBV19 and TRBJ1-2; 9 bases fit TRBD1. CDR3 length: 14 amino acids. CDR1 is LNHDA, CDR2 SQIVND, per germline (reference sequence). J gave up 8 bases and V 7 bases, and 11 bases lay outside the gene matches. The CDR3 nucleotides are TGTGCCAGTATCTCCAACAGGGGGCTCGGAGGCTACACCTTC. This encodes CASISNRGLGGYTF.

The chain carries TRBV6-1 and TRBJ1-5; D might be TRBD1 (5 bases). The V end was cut by 3 bases, the J end by 6 bases, with 9 bases between. This CDR3 has 13 amino acids. CDR1 MNHNS and CDR2 SASEGT come from the germline V gene. Here the CDR3 reads CASSDMGGQPQHF. The CDR3 DNA is TGTGCCAGCAGTGATATGGGGGGTCAGCCCCAGCATTTT.

This clone was counted between two and nine times. V and J are TRBV14 and TRBJ2-3; D is perhaps TRBD1 (5 bases). The CDR3 is 15 amino acids. The germline gives CDR1 SGHDN, CDR2 FVKESK. V dropped 0 bases and J dropped 2 bases, with 9 bases sitting between them. The CDR3: CASSQETGPTDTQYF. The CDR3 DNA reads as TGTGCCAGCAGCCAAGAAACAGGCCCCACAGATACGCAGTATTTT.

This clone was counted between two and nine times. The chain recombines TRBV9 with TRBJ2-4, with 7 bases aligning to TRBD1. With V trimmed by 4 bases and J by 1 base, 5 bases remained unmatched. Germline V gene sequence: CDR1 SGDLS, CDR2 YYNGEE. This CDR3 contains 15 residues. The DNA of the CDR3 is TGTGCCAGCAGCCCGGGGACAGAGGCCAAAAACATTCAGTACTTC. Amino acid sequence: CASSPGTEAKNIQYF.

This clone has more than one count but fewer than ten. This chain joins TRBV6-1 and TRBJ2-7, with TRBD2 as a possible D gene (5 bases). The CDR3 consists of 12 residues. Germline V gives CDR1 MNHNS, CDR2 SASEGT. Trimming took off 4 bases at V and 6 bases at J, with 10 bases between the two ends. CDR3 residues: CASSGLASEQYF. The CDR3 region has the DNA TGTGCCAGCAGTGGTTTAGCGAGCGAGCAGTACTTC.

The J gene is TRBJ2-3, the V gene TRBV19, with D unresolved. CDR1 and CDR2 from the germline V gene are LNHDA and SQIVND (reference sequence). This CDR3 is 14 amino acids long. V lost 5 bases and J lost 2, with 11 bases in between. The CDR3 here is CASSLGQPTDTQYF. CDR3 DNA sequence: TGTGCCAGTAGTCTTGGGCAGCCCACAGATACGCAGTATTTT.

There are a few counts of this clone. The CDR3 spells CASSEAASPLHF. CDR3 sequence (DNA): TGTGCCAGCAGTGAAGCTGCTTCACCCCTCCACTTT. The V call is TRBV6-5, the J call TRBJ1-6; D is unclear. Deletions cut 5 bases from V and 9 bases from J, with 8 bases between. The CDR3 sequence is 12 residues long. CDR1 MNHEY and CDR2 SVGAGI come from the germline V gene.

This clone was detected only a few times. The chain has TRBV7-2 and TRBJ1-2; perhaps TRBD1 as D (6 bases). With 0 bases removed from V and 4 bases from J, the gap between germline ends came to 9 bases. Germline CDR1 and CDR2: SGHTA and FQGNSA. The CDR3 covers 14 residues. The chain's CDR3 is CASSLATGIYGYTF. CDR3 DNA: TGTGCCAGCAGCTTAGCTACAGGGATCTATGGCTACACCTTC. The full variable domain, with the rest looked up from reference TRBV7-2 and TRBJ1-2, is GAGVSQSPSNKVTEKGKDVELRCDPISGHTALYWYRQSLGQGLEFLIYFQGNSAPDKSGLPSDRFSAERTGGSVSTLTIQRTQQEDSAVYLCASSLATGIYGYTFGSGTRLTVV.

The CDR3 nucleotides read TGTGCCAGCAGCCTACAACAGGGGGCGGGTGGCTACACCTTC. Its protein product is CASSLQQGAGGYTF. This chain links TRBV7-9 with TRBJ1-2, with 9 bases aligning to TRBD1. The CDR3 runs 14 residues. V shed 5 bases and J 7 bases; nucleotides not matched to a gene: 8. The germline gives CDR1 SEHNR, CDR2 FQNEAQ (reference sequence).

J is TRBJ1-6 and V is TRBV5-1; 9 bases match TRBD1. From germline, CDR1 is SGHRS and CDR2 YFSETQ. CDR3 length: 14 residues. Trimming cost V 3 bases and J 6 bases; bases outside gene matches: 1. For the CDR3, the DNA is TGCGCCAGCAGCTGGACAGGGGCTAATTCACCCCTCCACTTT. Protein product: CASSWTGANSPLHF.